A selection of T cell receptor beta chains follows, all from one sample in a study of blood T cell repertoires in COVID-19. Clones were read by immunoSEQ multiplex PCR, and TCRdb kept only the in-frame ones, dropping some. Of roughly 200,000 clones listed, more than 75% are singletons. The sequencing sample was made of peripheral blood. The receptors shown here come from a person aged 70 to 85 with COVID-19, enrolled during active disease. Both conserved end residues are part of each CDR3. The order of the fields is D gene, V gene, CDR3 protein. D genes are given only for firm matches.

D gene: .; V gene: TRBV6-1; CDR3 protein: CASSEIGGLAKNIQYF
D gene: .; V gene: TRBV9; CDR3 protein: CASSVGVGAGETQYF
D gene: .; V gene: TRBV21-1; CDR3 protein: CASTRPGELFF
D gene: .; V gene: TRBV4-1; CDR3 protein: CASSRSLIATNEKLFF
D gene: .; V gene: TRBV4-3; CDR3 protein: CASSPGLGNEQFF
D gene: .; V gene: TRBV5-8; CDR3 protein: CASSSGRMGSTEAFF
D gene: TRBD1; V gene: TRBV28; CDR3 protein: CASSTGALYTGELFF
D gene: .; V gene: TRBV5-1; CDR3 protein: CASSTGINEKLFF
D gene: TRBD1; V gene: TRBV4-3; CDR3 protein: CASSQSPKQGAEKLFF
D gene: .; V gene: TRBV5-1; CDR3 protein: CASSLTGTAEQYF
D gene: TRBD1; V gene: TRBV6-2/TRBV6-3; CDR3 protein: CASSYDRANQPQHF
D gene: .; V gene: TRBV7-2; CDR3 protein: CASSFLPVLGNEQFF
D gene: .; V gene: TRBV18; CDR3 protein: CASSPTGTNEQFF
D gene: TRBD2; V gene: TRBV9; CDR3 protein: CASSVHASGGAHWDTQYF
D gene: TRBD1; V gene: TRBV5-1; CDR3 protein: CASSGGQGTYEQYF
D gene: TRBD2; V gene: TRBV13; CDR3 protein: CASSLWVAGHNEQFF
D gene: .; V gene: TRBV12-3/TRBV12-4; CDR3 protein: CASMANSNQPQHF
D gene: TRBD1; V gene: TRBV28; CDR3 protein: CASRQGMDGYTF
D gene: TRBD1; V gene: TRBV18; CDR3 protein: CASSEGQGISPLHF
D gene: TRBD1; V gene: TRBV9; CDR3 protein: CASSVAGQANYGYTF
D gene: .; V gene: TRBV7-9; CDR3 protein: CASSRRDNPGAFF
D gene: TRBD1; V gene: TRBV29-1; CDR3 protein: CSVTGTGGGEQYF
D gene: .; V gene: TRBV18; CDR3 protein: CASSFMNTEAFF
D gene: .; V gene: TRBV28; CDR3 protein: CASSTPGWPSSGNTIYF
D gene: .; V gene: TRBV7-9; CDR3 protein: CASSLTQGSEAFF
D gene: TRBD2; V gene: TRBV3-1/TRBV3-2; CDR3 protein: CASSLPFRCRREGRGEQYF
D gene: TRBD2; V gene: TRBV10-2; CDR3 protein: CASSEGDSGIEQFF
D gene: TRBD1; V gene: TRBV24-1; CDR3 protein: CATNRGDDYGYTF
D gene: .; V gene: TRBV28; CDR3 protein: CASSLYRFLYEQYF
D gene: TRBD2; V gene: TRBV9; CDR3 protein: CASSPEVAGPDTQYF
D gene: .; V gene: TRBV9; CDR3 protein: CASSVSPSANNEQFF
D gene: TRBD2; V gene: TRBV6-5; CDR3 protein: CASTHLAGGADTQYF
D gene: TRBD2; V gene: TRBV28; CDR3 protein: CASSPPTSPPDTQYF
D gene: .; V gene: TRBV3-1/TRBV3-2; CDR3 protein: CASSQEQSYGYTF
D gene: .; V gene: TRBV6-5; CDR3 protein: CASSYSGDGSGYTF
D gene: .; V gene: TRBV7-7; CDR3 protein: CASSLDRVSYNEQFF
D gene: .; V gene: TRBV29-1; CDR3 protein: CSARTAYEQYF
D gene: TRBD2; V gene: TRBV4-2; CDR3 protein: CASSQGGLAGYNEQFF
D gene: TRBD2; V gene: TRBV27; CDR3 protein: CASRLAGGLYEQYF
D gene: .; V gene: TRBV28; CDR3 protein: CASRIMGGSNQPQHF
D gene: .; V gene: TRBV5-8; CDR3 protein: CASSERTLTFF
D gene: TRBD1; V gene: TRBV19; CDR3 protein: CASRYGTEYSNQPQHF
D gene: TRBD2; V gene: TRBV9; CDR3 protein: CASSAGLAGDLQETQYF
D gene: .; V gene: TRBV5-1; CDR3 protein: CASSLAGQLYEQYF
D gene: TRBD1; V gene: TRBV5-4; CDR3 protein: CASSRDSNYGYTF
D gene: .; V gene: TRBV7-2; CDR3 protein: CASSRGSGETQYF
D gene: .; V gene: TRBV27; CDR3 protein: CASSLSTGNSPLHF
D gene: .; V gene: TRBV29-1; CDR3 protein: CSGVHGMNTEAFF
D gene: .; V gene: TRBV19; CDR3 protein: CASLVWPGDTEAFF
D gene: .; V gene: TRBV6-2/TRBV6-3; CDR3 protein: CASSYSVGGPNTGELFF
D gene: .; V gene: TRBV27; CDR3 protein: CASSPDRYYEQYF
D gene: TRBD1; V gene: TRBV10-1; CDR3 protein: CASSVFIEGQANSNQPQHF
D gene: TRBD1; V gene: TRBV6-5; CDR3 protein: CASTLTGLSNQPQHF
D gene: .; V gene: TRBV7-6; CDR3 protein: CASSLSGTIQETQYF
D gene: .; V gene: TRBV7-9; CDR3 protein: CASSQDRRRYTF
D gene: .; V gene: TRBV6-6; CDR3 protein: CASSAGGGRGLSLSYNEQFF